The entry that follows covers one T cell receptor (beta chain) sequence. The antigen is not known. The data stem from a study of vaccination and CD4 T cells after COVID-19. Study as a whole: Convalescent participants consisted of six males and four females, two being Hispanic. The study's findings and limits: SARS-CoV-2-reactive clonotype medians increased from roughly 21 to 40, not significantly.

Germline V CDR1 and CDR2: SGHTA, FQGNSA. This CDR3 spans 16 amino acids. J was trimmed by 8 bases and V by 0 bases; bases with no gene match: 9. The study sequenced cultured CD4+ T cell DNA using the Oncomine TCR Beta short-read assay. MiXCR, run by TCRdb on the PCR reads, gives a single entry per CDR3 protein. The repertoire has 15,000 to 20,000 distinct CDR3 sequences, around 35% of them found once; the top ten carry around 12%. Treatment in this sample: roughly nine-day PBMC culture with coronavirus spike peptide pools or control peptides (ViraFEST assay). The clonotype comes from a human donor who had recovered from COVID-19. The chain carries TRBV7-2 and TRBJ2-2, with 7 bases lining up with TRBD2. Source material: CD4+ T cells from blood, cultured in vitro. CDR3 coding DNA: TGTGCCAGCAGCTTAGCATTCGGGAGGACGGGAGGGGAGCTGTTTTTT. Residues: CASSLAFGRTGGELFF.